This T cell receptor beta chain was retrieved from a study of CD8+ T cells in alopecia areata (dated by TCRdb to 2016 to 2018). At the level of the whole study: In both human patients and the C3H/HeJ mouse model, the study applied high-throughput TCRbeta sequencing to look at T cell clonal expansion in alopecia areata. On the human side, TCRbeta sequencing was run on scalp tissue and on sorted CD4+ and CD8+ peripheral blood T cells from healthy controls and from alopecia areata patients with either patchy or totalis/universalis disease. Clonality in the scalp was compared among normal scalp (n=4), patchy alopecia areata scalp (n=8), and alopecia totalis/universalis scalp (n=8). RNA was obtained with the PAXgene miRNA kit for fixed scalp, the miRNeasy kit for PBMCs, and the RNeasy kit for mouse skin. TCRbeta CDR3 regions were amplified by immunoSEQ multiplex PCR with 35 Vbeta forward and 13 Jbeta reverse primers. Study-wide findings and limitations: Shared TCR sequences between patients were less evident than in mice, which may be partly attributable to HLA diversity in the patient population. Scalp TCR repertoire analysis is complicated because resident alphabeta T cells in normal human skin are also sequenced, whereas mouse skin is dominated by gammadelta T cells. Compared with normal scalp, lesional scalp, particularly in alopecia totalis/universalis, had higher clonality and more expanded CD8+ clones, which suggests antigenic drive.

As to this clone: Its antigen is not yet known. The sample holds no much larger clone one base away, and base qualities are not on file.

A distance of 9 bases separates the germline ends of V and J, which lose 2 bases and 8 bases respectively. From cysteine to phenylalanine, the CDR3 is 12 amino acids long. Just CDR3 DNA is preserved here, 36 bases in frame from base 1. Via the germline V gene (reference sequence), CDR1 is GTSNPN and CDR2 SVGIG. Libraries were made using the immunoSEQ multiplex PCR assay. RNA was extracted from all samples and reverse transcribed into cDNA as template for TCR sequencing. SuperScript III was used for first-strand cDNA synthesis, primed with a 2:1 mix of oligo-dT and random hexamers. A synthetic immune receptor repertoire was used to gauge amplification bias, and whatever bias remained was removed computationally. As for the authors' bioinformatics: Raw reads were preprocessed to remove errors, and CDR3 was defined according to IMGT conventions as the region from the conserved cysteine to phenylalanine. Clonality was computed as 1 minus the Shannon entropy, with the entropy normalized by log2 of the number of productive unique TCRs. Whether each scalp clone was CD4 or CD8 was inferred by checking scalp TCRbeta sequences against the CD4 and CD8 repertoires from sorted blood. TCRdb provides this immuneACCESS table in a form limited to in-frame rearrangements. Some clones are lacking; in checked studies, under half of them reflect an unresolved V gene, and why the rest are absent is not known. V and J calls and clone size are as listed in that table; D and trimming were resolved from the DNA. The sample table contains about 99,000 clones; only one count was recorded for about 60% of them. Of the sample, about 9% is held by the ten largest clones.

PBMCs were isolated by density centrifugation and stained for CD3, CD4 and CD8, and CD4+ and CD8+ T cells were sorted on a FACSAria. Scalp biopsies and blood samples were obtained from unaffected controls. Rearrangement joined TRBV30 to TRBJ1-4, with no reliable assignment of the D segment. Sequences were obtained from CD4+ T cells sorted from blood. The clonotype originates from a human donor in good health. The CDR3 reads CAWSTRMEKLFF. At the DNA level, the sequence is TGTGCCTGGAGTACCCGTATGGAAAAACTGTTTTTT. Joined to the reference TRBV30 and TRBJ1-4 proteins, this CDR3 gives the full variable domain: SQTIHQWPATLVQPVGSPLSLECTVEGTSNPNLYWYRQAAGRGLQLLFYSVGIGQISSEVPQNLSASRPQDRQFILSSKKLLLSDSGFYLCAWSTRMEKLFFGSGTQLSVL.